This TCR beta chain was documented in a study of cytomegalovirus exposure and HLA in healthy donors. Study-wide results and caveats: Accounts indicate the classifier identified cytomegalovirus status with strong specificity and sensitivity. Whilst most TCR sequences proved rare, a subset of public TCRs occurred across many donors. Confirmation in vitro established that a few CMV-associated chains were specific for CMV antigens.

For this clone: The antigen remains undetermined.

Using immunoSEQ multiplex PCR, the repertoire was profiled, and TCRdb retains in-frame clones only, with some absent. In the table there are about 130,000 clones, around nine tenths of which are singletons. Sequenced input: PBMCs. The TCR was taken from a man younger than 45 in good health and CMV-seronegative.

The CDR3 DNA is TGTGCCAGCAGCTTATCCCCGGGTAACTATGGCTACACCTTC. Amino acid sequence: CASSLSPGNYGYTF. V and J are TRBV7-9 and TRBJ1-2, with D uncertain. The V end lost 2 bases, the J end lost 1 base, and 8 bases lay between the germline ends. CDR3 length: 14 amino acids. Per germline, CDR1 SEHNR and CDR2 FQNEAQ (reference sequence).